Below are 30 T cell receptor beta chains sequenced from a single sample in a study of human T cells and chemical hapten exposure. Stated time point: pre-sensitization, week 0. Treatment defined: therapeutic diphenylcyclopropenone sensitization with weekly scalp DPC. Each CDR3 protein is one row after TCRdb ran MiXCR on the RACE reads. The data show a few hundred thousand distinct CDR3 sequences, about 9% seen once. This sample comprised whole blood, obtained in connection with sensitization to the hapten diphenylcyclopropenone (DPC). The receptors stem from a woman aged 40-49 years with alopecia areata. Some clones in this sample may be carry-over from other donors' samples.

This clonotype was counted a few times. The V and J genes are TRBV24-1 and TRBJ2-3; 7 nucleotides line up with TRBD1. The CDR3 is 16 residues long. Germline CDR1 reads KGHDR; CDR2 reads SFDVKD. The V and J ends lost 4 bases and 3 bases, in that order; junction bases with no gene match: 9. The CDR3 bases are TGTGCCACCAGTGAAGCCGGGACAGCAGTTACAGATACGCAGTATTTT. It specifies CATSEAGTAVTDTQYF.

This chain connects TRBV9 to TRBJ2-5, with TRBD2 identical over 8 bases. The CDR3 is 14 amino acids. J gave up 5 bases and V 3 bases, and 6 bases lay outside the gene matches. The germline CDR1 and CDR2 sequences are SGDLS and YYNGEE. DNA for the CDR3: TGTGCCAGCAGCGCCGGGAGGGCCTTGGAGACCCAGTACTTC. This translates into CASSAGRALETQYF.

This clonotype was counted at least ten times. V is TRBV6-5 and J is TRBJ2-5; the D is unclear. Germline CDR1 and CDR2: MNHEY and SVGAGI. Trimming took off 0 bases at V and 4 bases at J, with 9 bases between the two ends. The CDR3 is 14 amino acids. The CDR3, as DNA: TGTGCCAGCAGTTACTCGATGGCCGGAGAGACCCAGTACTTC. This sequence encodes CASSYSMAGETQYF.

There are a few counts of this clonotype. The V and J genes are TRBV20-1 and TRBJ2-4; 8 bases fit TRBD2. V shed 6 bases and J 6 bases; nucleotides not matched to a gene: 10. CDR1 is DFQATT, CDR2 SNEGSKA, per germline (reference sequence). This CDR3 has 14 amino acids. The CDR3, as DNA: TGCAGTGCACCAGCCCCCGGGAGGGGAAACATTCAGTACTTC. The encoded protein is CSAPAPGRGNIQYF.

This clonotype was detected a few times. This chain connects TRBV6-6 to TRBJ2-5, with unresolved D. This CDR3 is built from 13 residues. Trimming took off 5 bases at V and 2 bases at J, with 9 bases between the two ends. Germline V lookup: CDR1 MNHNY, CDR2 SVGAGI (reference sequence). CDR3 bases: TGTGCCAGCAGTCACCAGACGCAAGAGACCCAGTACTTC. Translation gives CASSHQTQETQYF.

This clonotype was seen at least ten times. The genes are TRBV7-3 and TRBJ1-1; perhaps TRBD1 as D (5 bases). Germline CDR1 and CDR2: SGHTA and FQGTGA. The CDR3 is made up of 14 amino acids. The germline V and J ends were trimmed by 5 bases and 5 bases, with 15 bases remaining between them. The CDR3 reads CASSQGRGFTEAFF. In nucleotides, the CDR3 is TGTGCCAGCAGCCAAGGACGGGGGTTTACTGAAGCTTTCTTT.

A few counts support this clonotype. The rearrangement joins TRBV5-1 to TRBJ2-6, with 15 bases fitting TRBD2. The length of the CDR3 is 19 residues. The germline CDR1 and CDR2 sequences are SGHRS and YFSETQ. The junction had 9 bases not matched to a gene; V was cut back by 4 bases and J by 4 bases. The CDR3 DNA reads as TGCGCCAGCAGCCCGAGGACTAGCGGGAGGGCCTCAGGGGCCAACGTCCTGACTTTC. Translation gives CASSPRTSGRASGANVLTF.

This clonotype has only a few counts. The chain recombines TRBV20-1 with TRBJ1-3; no clear D gene. CDR1 is DFQATT, CDR2 SNEGSKA, per germline (reference sequence). V dropped 5 bases and J dropped 1 base, with 9 bases sitting between them. The length of the CDR3 is 13 residues. The chain's CDR3 is CSASQPSGNTIYF. For the CDR3, the DNA is TGCAGTGCTTCCCAGCCTTCTGGAAACACCATATATTTT.

J is TRBJ2-1 and V is TRBV6-2 or TRBV6-3; weak D call: TRBD1 (6 bases). The length of the CDR3 is 18 residues. Germline V gene lookup returns CDR1 MNHEY and CDR2 SVGEGT. V gave up 2 bases and J gave up 4 bases, with 21 bases separating them. CDR3 bases: TGTGCCAGCAGTTACACGCCCAGACAGGACTTCCAATACAATGAGCAGTTCTTC. Its protein product is CASSYTPRQDFQYNEQFF.

V and J are TRBV25-1 and TRBJ2-7; no reliable D call. The germline gives CDR1 MGHDK, CDR2 SYGVNS. The CDR3 runs to 12 residues. The V end was cut by 3 bases, the J end by 2 bases, with 5 bases between. This CDR3 reads CASSDMPYEQYF. The CDR3 DNA is TGTGCCAGCAGTGATATGCCCTACGAGCAGTACTTC.

The V gene is TRBV7-9, the J gene TRBJ2-7; D tentatively reads TRBD1 or TRBD2 (5 bases each). V shed 5 bases and J shed 2 bases, with 13 bases lying between them. Germline V CDR1 and CDR2: SEHNR, FQNEAQ (reference sequence). This CDR3 spans 14 amino acids. The CDR3 sequence: CASSPGTLTYEQYF. The CDR3 coding sequence is TGTGCCAGCAGCCCCGGGACCTTAACCTACGAGCAGTACTTC.

In nucleotides, the CDR3 is TGTGCCAGCAGCAAAATGTCCGTAACTGAAGCTTTCTTT. Protein product: CASSKMSVTEAFF. The chain links TRBV14 to TRBJ1-1, with unresolved D. Trimming removed 5 bases from V and 5 bases from J, with 12 bases in between. Germline V gives CDR1 SGHDN, CDR2 FVKESK. CDR3 size: 13 residues.

This clonotype was detected ten times or more. This sequence joins TRBV7-8 and TRBJ2-3; no clear D. There are 15 residues in the CDR3. CDR1 SGHVS and CDR2 FQNEAQ come from the germline V gene. Between the trimmed V and J ends, which lost 0 bases and 6 bases, there was a span of 13 bases. CDR3 amino acids: CASSLAGRWLDTQYF. The CDR3, as DNA: TGTGCCAGCAGCTTAGCGGGCAGGTGGCTGGATACGCAGTATTTT.

This clonotype was observed a few times. DNA of the CDR3: TGCAGTTCATCTGACAGGACGAGCAATCAGCCCCAGCATTTT. It specifies CSSSDRTSNQPQHF. The chain couples TRBV20-1 to TRBJ1-5; possibly TRBD1 for D (6 bases). The CDR3 is made up of 14 amino acids. Trimming removed 8 bases at V and 1 base at J, with 15 bases between. Germline CDR1 and CDR2: DFQATT and SNEGSKA (reference sequence).

There are many counts of this clonotype. The chain uses TRBV6-2 or TRBV6-3 and TRBJ2-1; TRBD2 matches at 10 bases. Germline V gene data show CDR1 as MNHEY and CDR2 as SVGEGT. This CDR3 spans 16 amino acids. The J segment lost 6 bases and the V segment lost 8 bases, leaving 13 bases of the junction unmatched. The CDR3 DNA reads TGTGCCAGCGACGGCCGCCTAGCGGGAGTGGGCAATGAGCAGTTCTTC. Its protein is CASDGRLAGVGNEQFF.

This clonotype was seen more than once but under ten times. The CDR3 DNA reads TGTGCCAGCAGGAGTATGGGCACAGATACGCAGTATTTT. Protein: CASRSMGTDTQYF. The chain has TRBV6-5 and TRBJ2-3; no firm D call. The CDR3 spans 13 residues. Deletions cut 6 bases from V and 1 base from J, with 8 bases between. In germline, CDR1 is MNHEY, CDR2 SVGAGI.

This clonotype has only a few counts. The chain employs TRBV5-1 and TRBJ2-1, with 8 bases identical to TRBD1. Per the germline V gene, CDR1 is SGHRS and CDR2 is YFSETQ. The trim removed 4 bases at V and 0 bases at J, leaving 3 bases unmatched. This CDR3 comprises 15 residues. The CDR3 spells CASSRQGSSYNEQFF. CDR3 nucleotide sequence: TGCGCCAGCAGCCGACAGGGGAGCTCCTACAATGAGCAGTTCTTC.

The rearrangement links TRBV20-1 to TRBJ2-1; D not certain. The CDR3 has 13 amino acids. In germline, CDR1 is DFQATT, CDR2 SNEGSKA (reference sequence). V gave up 3 bases and J gave up 2 bases, with 8 bases separating them. This chain's CDR3 is CSASGTAYNEQFF. CDR3 nucleotides: TGCAGTGCTAGCGGCACCGCCTACAATGAGCAGTTCTTC.

The chain couples TRBV20-1 to TRBJ2-5; weak D call: TRBD2 (6 bases). Germline V gene lookup returns CDR1 DFQATT and CDR2 SNEGSKA (reference sequence). This CDR3 has 14 amino acids. V was shortened by 5 bases and J by 5 bases, with 18 bases between the two germline ends. For the CDR3, the DNA is TGCAGTGCTGTAAGGGGTGCTAGCGCCGAGACCCAGTACTTC. Its translation is CSAVRGASAETQYF.

This rearrangement joins TRBV29-1 to TRBJ2-4; TRBD2 aligns across 10 bases. The V and J ends lost 6 bases and 6 bases, in that order; junction bases with no gene match: 8. Germline V gene lookup returns CDR1 SQVTM and CDR2 ANQGSEA. The CDR3 is 14 residues long. CDR3 sequence (DNA): TGCAGCGTAGGACTAGCGGCTAGCGTAAACATTCAGTACTTC. This encodes CSVGLAASVNIQYF.

This clonotype has at least ten counts. J is TRBJ2-2 and V is TRBV6-1; weak D call: TRBD2 (5 bases). The CDR3 spans 13 residues. The germline V gene encodes CDR1 MNHNS and CDR2 SASEGT. Trimming removed 10 bases at V and 1 base at J, with 10 bases between. In DNA form, the CDR3 reads TGTGCCACCGGACTGGTGAACACCGGGGAGCTGTTTTTT. Translation gives CATGLVNTGELFF.

The chain is built from TRBV7-2 and TRBJ2-5; D gene unclear. CDR3 size: 13 residues. Germline V CDR1 and CDR2: SGHTA, FQGNSA. V was pared by 3 bases and J by 2 bases, with 7 bases between. The CDR3 coding sequence is TGTGCCAGCAGCTTGCAACCTCAAGAGACCCAGTACTTC. It translates to CASSLQPQETQYF.

V and J are TRBV20-1 and TRBJ1-2; possibly TRBD1 for D (5 bases). The germline gives CDR1 DFQATT, CDR2 SNEGSKA (reference sequence). The CDR3 spans 14 residues. V dropped 6 bases and J dropped 4 bases, with 18 bases sitting between them. The CDR3 sequence: CSAPSGHNLYGYTF. The CDR3 DNA is TGCAGTGCCCCATCCGGACACAACCTCTATGGCTACACCTTC.

This clonotype was detected a few times. V gene TRBV5-5 combines with J gene TRBJ1-2, with no clear D. Trimming cost V 0 bases and J 4 bases, with 10 bases left between them. The germline gives CDR1 SGHKS, CDR2 YYEKEE (reference sequence). CDR3 length: 14 amino acids. The CDR3 loop is CASSLAQPGYGYTF. CDR3 DNA: TGTGCCAGCAGCTTGGCCCAGCCCGGCTATGGCTACACCTTC.

The genes are TRBV5-1 and TRBJ1-1; D ambiguous. Trimming shortened V by 4 bases and J by 1 base, and 14 bases separated the two germline ends. Looked up from germline, CDR1 is SGHRS and CDR2 is YFSETQ. The CDR3 runs to 15 residues. CDR3 sequence reads: CASSKEGPPNTEAFF. For the CDR3, the DNA is TGCGCCAGCAGCAAGGAAGGGCCCCCGAACACTGAAGCTTTCTTT.

The genes are TRBV12-3 or TRBV12-4 and TRBJ2-2, with 8 positions matching TRBD1. The trim removed 10 bases at V and 4 bases at J, leaving 14 bases unmatched. This CDR3 is built from 16 residues. The CDR3 bases are TGTGCCACGCAGGGGAGGCAGGGGGCGGGCACCGGGGAGCTGTTTTTT. It translates to CATQGRQGAGTGELFF.

This sequence joins TRBV7-8 and TRBJ1-2; TRBD1 is a possible D gene (6 bases). Per the germline V gene, CDR1 is SGHVS and CDR2 is FQNEAQ. The CDR3 totals 12 residues. V was pared by 6 bases and J by 8 bases, with 13 bases between. CDR3 loop: CASRGPGDGYTF. CDR3 DNA: TGTGCCAGCAGGGGGCCAGGGGACGGCTACACCTTC. Together with reference TRBV7-8 and TRBJ1-2, the CDR3 gives the full variable domain: GAGVSQSPRYKVAKRGQDVALRCDPISGHVSLFWYQQALGQGPEFLTYFQNEAQLDKSGLPSDRFFAERPEGSVSTLKIQRTQQEDSAVYLCASRGPGDGYTFGSGTRLTVV.

V gene TRBV5-1 combines with J gene TRBJ2-3; D is unresolved. The CDR3 extends over 13 amino acids. V lost 7 bases to trimming and J lost 1 base, with 10 bases between them. Germline V gene lookup returns CDR1 SGHRS and CDR2 YFSETQ. CDR3 region: CASLFPGTDTQYF. CDR3 nucleotide sequence: TGCGCCAGCCTCTTCCCGGGCACAGATACGCAGTATTTT.

The chain joins TRBV27 to TRBJ1-2, with D possibly being TRBD1 (6 bases). Germline V gives CDR1 MNHEY, CDR2 SMNVEV (reference sequence). V was cut by 7 bases and J by 6 bases, with 21 bases left in between. The CDR3 is 15 residues long. The CDR3 region is CASKGSPGHLHGYTF. Here the CDR3 DNA reads TGTGCCAGCAAAGGGTCGCCGGGACACCTACATGGCTACACCTTC.

This chain connects TRBV2 to TRBJ1-6, with D unresolved. Germline-derived CDR1 and CDR2 are SNHLY and FYNNEI. The germline V and J ends were trimmed by 4 bases and 13 bases, with 11 bases remaining between them. The CDR3 is 12 amino acids. The CDR3 bases are TGTGCCAGCAGTGCTGTCAGAGCCCCCCTCCACTTT. Translating gives CASSAVRAPLHF.